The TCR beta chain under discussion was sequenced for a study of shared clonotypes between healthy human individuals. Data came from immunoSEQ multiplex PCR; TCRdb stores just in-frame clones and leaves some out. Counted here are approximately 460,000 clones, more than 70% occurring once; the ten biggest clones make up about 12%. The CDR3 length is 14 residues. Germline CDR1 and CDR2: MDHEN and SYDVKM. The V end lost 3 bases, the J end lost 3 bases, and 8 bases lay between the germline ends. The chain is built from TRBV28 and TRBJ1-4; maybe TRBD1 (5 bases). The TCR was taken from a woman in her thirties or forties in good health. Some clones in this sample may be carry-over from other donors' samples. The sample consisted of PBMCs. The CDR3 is CASSLRGANEKLFF. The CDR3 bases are TGTGCCAGCAGTTTGAGGGGAGCTAATGAAAAACTGTTTTTT.